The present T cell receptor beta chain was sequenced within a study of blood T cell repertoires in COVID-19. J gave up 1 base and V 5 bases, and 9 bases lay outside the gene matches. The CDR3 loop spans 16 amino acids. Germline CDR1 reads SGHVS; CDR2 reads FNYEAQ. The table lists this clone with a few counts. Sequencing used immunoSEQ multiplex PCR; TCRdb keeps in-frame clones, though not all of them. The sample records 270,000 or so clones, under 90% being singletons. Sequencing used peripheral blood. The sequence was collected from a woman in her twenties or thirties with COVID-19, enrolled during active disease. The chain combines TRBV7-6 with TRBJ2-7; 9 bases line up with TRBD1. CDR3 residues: CASSSFGTGRSYEQYF. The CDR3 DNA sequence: TGTGCCAGCAGCAGTTTCGGGACAGGGAGGTCCTACGAGCAGTACTTC.